These 5 T cell receptor beta chains were sequenced from one sample in a study of cytomegalovirus exposure and HLA in healthy donors. The PCR made use of 60 Vbeta and 13 Jbeta primers. Libraries were prepared by immunoSEQ multiplex PCR; TCRdb keeps only in-frame clonotypes and omits some of them. The sample has approximately 150,000 clones, more than 65% seen once. The sequencing input was PBMCs. These receptors originate from a man aged 30-40 years in good health and CMV-seronegative.

The chain employs TRBV5-1 and TRBJ1-4; TRBD1 might be the D (5 bases). Trimming left V 4 bases short and J 3 bases short, with 19 bases between. This CDR3 has 17 residues. CDR1 and CDR2 from the germline V gene are SGHRS and YFSETQ. Here the CDR3 reads CASSPAGRWTANEKLFF. The CDR3 nucleotides read TGCGCCAGCAGCCCCGCGGGACGGTGGACGGCTAATGAAAAACTGTTTTTT.

This clone was found a few times. V usage is TRBV4-3 and J usage is TRBJ1-5; the D gene is possibly TRBD1 (6 bases). The CDR3 is 15 amino acids. The germline V and J ends were trimmed by 1 base and 5 bases, with 12 bases remaining between them. CDR1 and CDR2 from the germline V gene are LGHNA and YSLEER. CDR3 bases: TGCGCCAGCAGCCAAGGAGGCAGGGGATATCAGCCCCAGCATTTT. It specifies CASSQGGRGYQPQHF.

The CDR3 sequence: CASSYSPGQAGNTIYF. The CDR3 coding sequence is TGTGCCAGCAGTTACTCGCCAGGGCAGGCTGGAAACACCATATATTTT. The chain recombines TRBV6-6 with TRBJ1-3; tentative D call: TRBD1 (5 bases). V lost 0 bases and J 2 bases, leaving 11 bases between the germline ends. CDR1 is MNHNY, CDR2 SVGAGI, per germline (reference sequence). This CDR3 is built from 16 residues.

This clone was seen only once. The chain combines TRBV6-6 with TRBJ2-1; 9 bases are a match to TRBD1. V lost 4 bases and J lost 6; bases outside the gene matches: 4. Germline V gives CDR1 MNHNY, CDR2 SVGAGI (reference sequence). The CDR3 has 14 amino acids. CDR3 residues: CASSLETGGNEQFF. CDR3 coding DNA: TGTGCCAGCAGTTTGGAGACAGGGGGCAATGAGCAGTTCTTC.

The rearrangement uses TRBV7-2 and TRBJ1-5; TRBD1 matches at 8 bases. The germline gives CDR1 SGHTA, CDR2 FQGNSA. This CDR3 is built from 13 residues. With 5 bases clipped from V and 7 bases from J, the junction kept 4 bases outside the gene matches. The CDR3 loop is CASSQGARQPQHF. The CDR3 DNA is TGTGCCAGCAGCCAGGGGGCGAGACAGCCCCAGCATTTT.